Listed below are T cell receptor beta chains from one sample, sequenced in a study of blood T cell repertoires in COVID-19. Using immunoSEQ multiplex PCR, the repertoire was profiled, and TCRdb retains in-frame clones only, with some absent. Of some 180,000 clones in the sample, 60% to 80% were seen once. Sequencing input: PBMCs or T cells enriched from blood (not recorded which). These receptors were obtained from a man aged 60 to 69 who had been exposed to COVID-19. Each CDR3 is given with its conserved first and last residue. D genes are given only for firm matches. Clone sizes are given selectively: once, few, many, or a class where the clone is expanded.

CDR3 protein,CDR3 DNA,V gene,J gene,D gene,clone size
CASSPLQTSGRTDTQYF,TGTGCCAGCAGCCCCCTCCAGACTAGCGGGAGAACAGATACGCAGTATTTT,TRBV7-8,TRBJ2-3,TRBD2,NA
CASINFGGGGRAFF,TGTGCCAGTATAAATTTTGGCGGCGGGGGACGGGCTTTCTTT,TRBV19,TRBJ1-1,NA,NA
CAWSWGTGSYEQYF,TGTGCCTGGTCGTGGGGGACAGGGTCTTACGAGCAGTACTTC,TRBV30,TRBJ2-7,TRBD1,NA
CASSFLAGVSYEQYF,TGTGCCAGCAGCTTTTTAGCGGGAGTATCCTACGAGCAGTACTTC,TRBV7-9,TRBJ2-7,TRBD2,NA
CASSLELAGAPYEQYF,TGTGCCAGCAGCTTGGAACTAGCGGGGGCACCCTACGAGCAGTACTTC,TRBV5-4,TRBJ2-7,TRBD2,NA
CATSDPRRRDEQYF,TGTGCCACCAGTGACCCCCGGCGGAGGGACGAGCAGTACTTC,TRBV24-1,TRBJ2-7,NA,few
CASSISQASNQPQHF,TGTGCCAGTAGTATAAGCCAGGCTAGCAATCAGCCCCAGCATTTT,TRBV19,TRBJ1-5,NA,NA
CASRTGNGYTF,TGTGCCAGTAGGACAGGAAACGGCTACACCTTC,TRBV19,TRBJ1-2,NA,NA
CASVGQGNIQYF,TGCGCCAGCGTCGGACAGGGGAACATTCAGTACTTC,TRBV10-2,TRBJ2-4,TRBD1,few
CASSQEEAYEQYF,TGCGCCAGCAGCCAAGAGGAGGCCTACGAGCAGTACTTC,TRBV4-3,TRBJ2-7,NA,NA
CASSTRTSGKETQYF,TGTGCCAGCAGCACCAGGACTAGCGGGAAAGAGACCCAGTACTTC,TRBV7-2,TRBJ2-5,TRBD2,NA
CASSEVSRVGSGTLAKNIQYF,TGCGCCAGCAGTGAGGTTAGCAGGGTCGGTAGCGGGACCTTAGCCAAAAACATTCAGTACTTC,TRBV10-1,TRBJ2-4,TRBD2,NA
CASSETTGYGYTF,TGTGCCAGCAGCGAAACAACAGGCTATGGCTACACCTTC,TRBV7-9,TRBJ1-2,NA,NA
CASNLGRGDTDTQYF,TGTGCCAGCAACCTCGGGAGAGGTGACACAGATACGCAGTATTTT,TRBV28,TRBJ2-3,NA,many
CASSPTLAGGMELFF,TGTGCCAGCAGCCCGACACTAGCGGGAGGGATGGAGCTGTTTTTT,TRBV27,TRBJ2-2,TRBD2,NA
CASSTGQGAFGYTF,TGTGCCAGCAGCACTGGACAGGGGGCGTTTGGCTACACCTTC,TRBV5-4,TRBJ1-2,TRBD1,many
CASSVGRGNTDTQYF,TGTGCCAGCAGTGTAGGGCGGGGGAACACAGATACGCAGTATTTT,TRBV6-4,TRBJ2-3,TRBD2,NA
CASRSRRGNYGYTF,TGTGCAAGTCGCTCCAGGAGGGGAAACTATGGCTACACCTTC,TRBV12-2,TRBJ1-2,NA,NA
CASSPGQGDADTQYF,TGTGCCAGCTCCCCGGGACAGGGGGACGCAGATACGCAGTATTTT,TRBV18,TRBJ2-3,TRBD1,few
CASSLAPSRGSGYTF,TGTGCCAGCAGTTTAGCCCCCTCAAGAGGTAGTGGCTACACCTTC,TRBV27,TRBJ1-2,NA,NA
CASSYEAPGGYTF,TGTGCCAGCAGTTACGAGGCCCCGGGAGGCTACACCTTC,TRBV6-6,TRBJ1-2,NA,NA
CATSDPAKPTGVGTRVTDTQYF,TGTGCCACCAGTGATCCCGCCAAGCCTACAGGGGTGGGGACTAGGGTCACAGATACGCAGTATTTT,TRBV24-1,TRBJ2-3,NA,NA
CAISGGTGATEAFF,TGTGCCATCAGTGGGGGGACAGGGGCCACTGAAGCTTTCTTT,TRBV10-3,TRBJ1-1,TRBD1,NA
CASSSYRDTQYF,TGTGCCAGCAGCTCCTACAGGGATACGCAGTATTTT,TRBV7-2,TRBJ2-3,NA,NA
CASSLDSSSYNSPLHF,TGTGCCAGCAGCTTAGATTCCAGCTCCTATAATTCACCCCTCCACTTT,TRBV28,TRBJ1-6,NA,NA
CASSLVSSGRLRSEQYF,TGTGCCAGCAGCTTAGTGTCCAGCGGGAGGCTTAGGAGCGAGCAGTACTTC,TRBV7-8,TRBJ2-7,TRBD2,NA
CSVVPQGVNQPQHF,TGCAGCGTTGTTCCCCAGGGGGTAAATCAGCCCCAGCATTTT,TRBV29-1,TRBJ1-5,TRBD1,NA
CASSLGGGQGHSPLHF,TGTGCCAGCAGCTTAGGAGGGGGTCAAGGCCATTCACCCCTCCACTTT,TRBV7-2,TRBJ1-6,NA,NA
CASSLRQGGGETQYF,TGTGCCAGCAGTCTCCGACAGGGGGGGGGAGAGACCCAGTACTTC,TRBV27,TRBJ2-5,TRBD1,NA
CASSEGDRVDLYTF,TGCGCCAGCAGTGAAGGAGACAGGGTCGACCTCTACACCTTC,TRBV10-2,TRBJ1-2,TRBD1,NA
CASSLPGAYGYTF,TGTGCCAGCAGTTTACCAGGCGCATATGGCTACACCTTC,TRBV28,TRBJ1-2,NA,once
CASSRSGTSTNEQFF,TGTGCCAGCAGCAGATCCGGGACTTCGACTAATGAGCAGTTCTTC,TRBV9,TRBJ2-1,NA,NA
CAWRTAGRSGYEQYF,TGTGCCTGGAGGACAGCGGGGAGGAGTGGATACGAGCAGTACTTC,TRBV30,TRBJ2-7,TRBD2,NA
CAWNQQGVDEQYF,TGTGCCTGGAACCAACAGGGGGTGGACGAGCAGTACTTC,TRBV30,TRBJ2-7,TRBD1,NA
CASSLRGLAGMYEQYF,TGTGCCAGCAGCTTAAGGGGACTAGCGGGAATGTACGAGCAGTACTTC,TRBV7-9,TRBJ2-7,TRBD2,NA
CASSEYNRGVGNSPLHF,TGTGCCAGCAGTGAATACAATCGGGGGGTGGGTAATTCACCCCTCCACTTT,TRBV6-1,TRBJ1-6,NA,NA
CASSLWNPGQEADGYTF,TGTGCCAGCAGTTTATGGAACCCGGGACAGGAGGCGGATGGCTACACCTTC,TRBV27,TRBJ1-2,TRBD1,NA
CASSPPGQGTRDTQYF,TGTGCCAGCAGTCCCCCGGGACAGGGAACGAGAGATACGCAGTATTTT,TRBV28,TRBJ2-3,TRBD1,NA
CAWRPTGQNTEAFF,TGTGCCTGGAGACCGACTGGACAGAACACTGAAGCTTTCTTT,TRBV30,TRBJ1-1,NA,NA
CASSLVTGGFEAFF,TGTGCCAGCAGCTTAGTGACAGGGGGCTTTGAAGCTTTCTTT,TRBV7-9,TRBJ1-1,TRBD1,few
CASSDPDRTYEQYF,TGTGCCAGCAGTGACCCGGACAGAACCTACGAGCAGTACTTC,TRBV6-4,TRBJ2-7,NA,NA
CASSPTMGSEAGNTIYF,TGTGCCAGCAGCCCAACGATGGGATCGGAGGCTGGAAACACCATATATTTT,TRBV9,TRBJ1-3,NA,NA
CASTPRGQPQHF,TGTGCCAGCACCCCCCGGGGGCAGCCCCAGCATTTT,TRBV2,TRBJ1-5,NA,NA
CAWSVPRTGGIAYEQYF,TGTGCCTGGAGTGTACCGCGGACAGGGGGCATAGCCTACGAGCAGTACTTC,TRBV30,TRBJ2-7,TRBD1,NA
CASSHGLFNTEAFF,TGTGCCAGCAGCCACGGACTCTTCAACACTGAAGCTTTCTTT,TRBV7-8,TRBJ1-1,NA,NA
CSVAGTGGRYGYTF,TGCAGCGTTGCCGGGACAGGGGGGAGGTATGGCTACACCTTC,TRBV29-1,TRBJ1-2,TRBD1,once
CASRGQAGANVLTF,TGTGCCAGCCGGGGTCAGGCTGGGGCCAACGTCCTGACTTTC,TRBV7-9,TRBJ2-6,NA,medium-sized
CASSFLAGGVNEQFF,TGTGCCAGCAGCTTTCTAGCGGGAGGAGTGAATGAGCAGTTCTTC,TRBV11-3,TRBJ2-1,TRBD2,once